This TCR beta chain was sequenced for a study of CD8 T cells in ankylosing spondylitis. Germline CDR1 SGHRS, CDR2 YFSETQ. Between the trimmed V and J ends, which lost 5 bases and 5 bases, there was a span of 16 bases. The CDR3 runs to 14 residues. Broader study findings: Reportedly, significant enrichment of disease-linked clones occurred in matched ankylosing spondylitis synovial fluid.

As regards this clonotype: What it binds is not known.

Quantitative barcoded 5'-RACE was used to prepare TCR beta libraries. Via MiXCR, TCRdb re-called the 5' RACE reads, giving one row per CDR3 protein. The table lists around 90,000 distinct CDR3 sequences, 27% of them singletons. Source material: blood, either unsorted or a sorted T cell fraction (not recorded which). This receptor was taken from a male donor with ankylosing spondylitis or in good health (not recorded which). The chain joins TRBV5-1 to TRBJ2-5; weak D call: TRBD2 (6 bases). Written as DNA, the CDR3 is TGCGCCAGCAGACGGGACTCACATTCTGAGACCCAGTACTTC. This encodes CASRRDSHSETQYF.